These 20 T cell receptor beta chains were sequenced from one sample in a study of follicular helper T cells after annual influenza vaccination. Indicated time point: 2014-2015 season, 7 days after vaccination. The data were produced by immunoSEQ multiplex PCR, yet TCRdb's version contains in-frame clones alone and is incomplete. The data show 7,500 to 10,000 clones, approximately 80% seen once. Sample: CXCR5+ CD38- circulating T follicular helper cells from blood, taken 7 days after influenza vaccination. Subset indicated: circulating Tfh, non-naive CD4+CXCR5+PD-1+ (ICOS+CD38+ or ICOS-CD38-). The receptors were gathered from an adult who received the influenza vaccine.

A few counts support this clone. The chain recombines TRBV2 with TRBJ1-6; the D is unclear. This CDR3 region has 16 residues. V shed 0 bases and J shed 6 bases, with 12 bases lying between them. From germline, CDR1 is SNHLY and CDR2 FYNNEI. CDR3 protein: CASSEATSVSNSPLHF. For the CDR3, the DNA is TGTGCCAGCAGTGAAGCAACCTCTGTGAGTAATTCACCCCTCCACTTT.

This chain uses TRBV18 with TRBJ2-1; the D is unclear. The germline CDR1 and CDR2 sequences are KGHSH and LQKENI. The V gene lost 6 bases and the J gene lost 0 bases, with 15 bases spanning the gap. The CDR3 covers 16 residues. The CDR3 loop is CASSERLISSYNEQFF. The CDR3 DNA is TGTGCCAGCTCGGAACGGCTGATAAGCTCCTACAATGAGCAGTTCTTC.

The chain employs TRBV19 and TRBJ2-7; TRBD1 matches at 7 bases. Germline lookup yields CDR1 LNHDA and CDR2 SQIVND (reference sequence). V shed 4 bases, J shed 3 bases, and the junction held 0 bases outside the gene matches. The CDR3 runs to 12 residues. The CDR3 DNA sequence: TGTGCCAGTAGTAACAGGGGCTACGAGCAGTACTTC. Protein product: CASSNRGYEQYF.

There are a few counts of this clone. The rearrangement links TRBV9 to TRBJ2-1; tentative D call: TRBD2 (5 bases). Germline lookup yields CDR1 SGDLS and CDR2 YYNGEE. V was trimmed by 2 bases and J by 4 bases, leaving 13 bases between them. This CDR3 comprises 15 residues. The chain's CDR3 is CASSVTGVDYNEQFF. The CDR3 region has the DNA TGTGCCAGCAGCGTGACCGGGGTAGATTACAATGAGCAGTTCTTC.

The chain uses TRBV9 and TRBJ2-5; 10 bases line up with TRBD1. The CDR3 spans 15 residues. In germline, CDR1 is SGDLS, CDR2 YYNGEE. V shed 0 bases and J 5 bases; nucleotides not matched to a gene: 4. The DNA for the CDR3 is TGTGCCAGCAGCGTAGCTCCGGGACAGGGGGAGACCCAGTACTTC. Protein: CASSVAPGQGETQYF.

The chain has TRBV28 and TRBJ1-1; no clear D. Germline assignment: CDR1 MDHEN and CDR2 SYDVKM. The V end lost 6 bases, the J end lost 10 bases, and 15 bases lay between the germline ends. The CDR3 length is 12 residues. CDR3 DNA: TGTGCCAGCAGCTCACGTTCGGGAGTAGCTTTCTTT. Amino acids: CASSSRSGVAFF.

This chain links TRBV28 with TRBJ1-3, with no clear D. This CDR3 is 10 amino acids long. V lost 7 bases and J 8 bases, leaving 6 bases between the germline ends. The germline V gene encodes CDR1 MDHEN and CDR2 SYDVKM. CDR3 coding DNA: TGTGCCAGCACGGGCGACACCATATATTTT. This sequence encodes CASTGDTIYF. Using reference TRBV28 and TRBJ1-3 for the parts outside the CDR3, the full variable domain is DVKVTQSSRYLVKRTGEKVFLECVQDMDHENMFWYRQDPGLGLRLIYFSYDVKMKEKGDIPEGYSVSREKKERFSLILESASTNQTSMYLCASTGDTIYFGEGSWLTVV.

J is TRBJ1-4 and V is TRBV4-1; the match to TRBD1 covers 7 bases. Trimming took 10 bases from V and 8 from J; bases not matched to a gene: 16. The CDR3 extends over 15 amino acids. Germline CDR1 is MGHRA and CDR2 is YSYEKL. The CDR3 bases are TGCGCCAACACCAAAGAGGGGACAGCAGAAGAAAAACTGTTTTTT. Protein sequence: CANTKEGTAEEKLFF.

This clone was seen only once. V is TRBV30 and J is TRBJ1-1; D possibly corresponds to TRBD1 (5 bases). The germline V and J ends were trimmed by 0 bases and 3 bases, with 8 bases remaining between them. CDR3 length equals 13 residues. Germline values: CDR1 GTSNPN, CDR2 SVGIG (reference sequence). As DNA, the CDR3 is TGTGCCTGGAGTGTAGCCAGGGACACTGAAGCTTTCTTT. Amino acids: CAWSVARDTEAFF.

CDR3 sequence: CASNPGTSTDTQYF. CDR3 DNA: TGTGCCAGCAACCCCGGGACAAGCACAGATACGCAGTATTTT. This sequence joins TRBV19 and TRBJ2-3; tentatively, D is TRBD1 (6 bases). The CDR3 covers 14 residues. Trimming cost V 9 bases and J 0 bases, with 13 bases left between them. Germline loops: CDR1 LNHDA, CDR2 SQIVND (reference sequence).

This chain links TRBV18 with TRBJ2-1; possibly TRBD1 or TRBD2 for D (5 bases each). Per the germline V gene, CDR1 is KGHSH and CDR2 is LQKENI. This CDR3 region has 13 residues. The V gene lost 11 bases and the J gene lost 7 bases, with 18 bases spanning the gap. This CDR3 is CAGLSGEGNEQFF. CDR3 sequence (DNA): TGTGCCGGCTTGAGTGGAGAGGGGAATGAGCAGTTCTTC.

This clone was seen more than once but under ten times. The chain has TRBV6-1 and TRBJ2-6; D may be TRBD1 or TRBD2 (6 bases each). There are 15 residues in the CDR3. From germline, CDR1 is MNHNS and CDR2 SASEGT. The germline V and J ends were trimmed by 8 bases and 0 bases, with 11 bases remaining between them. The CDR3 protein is CASLTGASGANVLTF. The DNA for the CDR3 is TGTGCCAGCCTAACGGGGGCCTCTGGGGCCAACGTCCTGACTTTC.

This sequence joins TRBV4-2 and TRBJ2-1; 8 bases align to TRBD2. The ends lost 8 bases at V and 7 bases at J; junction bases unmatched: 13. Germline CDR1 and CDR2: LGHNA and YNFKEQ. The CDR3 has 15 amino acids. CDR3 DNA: TGTGCCAGCGGGCGAACCGGGGGGGACGTTAATGAGCAGTTCTTC. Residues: CASGRTGGDVNEQFF.

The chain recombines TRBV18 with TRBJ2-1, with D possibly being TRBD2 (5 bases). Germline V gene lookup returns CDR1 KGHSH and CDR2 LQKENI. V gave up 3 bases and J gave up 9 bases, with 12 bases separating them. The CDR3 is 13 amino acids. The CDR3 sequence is CASSPSRGGEQFF. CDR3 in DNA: TGTGCCAGCTCACCGTCCAGAGGAGGTGAGCAGTTCTTC.

The CDR3 loop is CASSPGHATNEKLFF. The CDR3 coding sequence is TGTGCCAGCTCACCAGGACATGCAACTAATGAAAAACTGTTTTTT. This chain connects TRBV18 to TRBJ1-4; the D gene is possibly TRBD1 (5 bases). Germline assignment: CDR1 KGHSH and CDR2 LQKENI. Deletions cut 2 bases from V and 0 bases from J, with 7 bases between. This CDR3 contains 15 residues.

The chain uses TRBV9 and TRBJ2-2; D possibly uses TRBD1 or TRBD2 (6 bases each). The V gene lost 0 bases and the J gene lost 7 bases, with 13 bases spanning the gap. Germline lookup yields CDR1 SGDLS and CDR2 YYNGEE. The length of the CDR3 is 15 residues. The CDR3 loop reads CASSVGPGAGGELFF. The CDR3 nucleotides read TGTGCCAGCAGCGTAGGTCCGGGGGCGGGCGGGGAGCTGTTTTTT.

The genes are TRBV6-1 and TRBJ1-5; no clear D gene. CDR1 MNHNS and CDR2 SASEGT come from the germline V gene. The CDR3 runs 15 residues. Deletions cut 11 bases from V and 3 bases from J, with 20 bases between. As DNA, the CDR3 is TGTGCCGTTAGACGTGGTTCTCAATCCAATCAGCCCCAGCATTTT. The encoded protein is CAVRRGSQSNQPQHF.

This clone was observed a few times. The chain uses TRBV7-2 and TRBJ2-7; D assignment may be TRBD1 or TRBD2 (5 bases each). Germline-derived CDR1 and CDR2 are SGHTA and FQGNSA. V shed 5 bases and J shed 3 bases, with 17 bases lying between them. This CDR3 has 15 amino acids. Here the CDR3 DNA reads TGTGCCAGCAGCCTGACCGGGACCCAGGTCTACGAGCAGTACTTC. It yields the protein CASSLTGTQVYEQYF.

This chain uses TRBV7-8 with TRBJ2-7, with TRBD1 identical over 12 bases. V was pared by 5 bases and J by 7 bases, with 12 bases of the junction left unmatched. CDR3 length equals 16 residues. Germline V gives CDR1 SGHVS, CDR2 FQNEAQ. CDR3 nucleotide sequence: TGTGCCAGCAGCCCGACCCGGGACAGGGGGCTATGGGAGCAGTACTTC. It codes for CASSPTRDRGLWEQYF.

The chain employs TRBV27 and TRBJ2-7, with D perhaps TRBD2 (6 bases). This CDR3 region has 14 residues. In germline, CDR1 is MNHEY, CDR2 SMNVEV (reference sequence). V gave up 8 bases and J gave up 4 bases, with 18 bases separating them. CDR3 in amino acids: CASSPAGRGYEQYF. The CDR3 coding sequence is TGTGCCAGCTCCCCCGCGGGTCGGGGGTACGAGCAGTACTTC.